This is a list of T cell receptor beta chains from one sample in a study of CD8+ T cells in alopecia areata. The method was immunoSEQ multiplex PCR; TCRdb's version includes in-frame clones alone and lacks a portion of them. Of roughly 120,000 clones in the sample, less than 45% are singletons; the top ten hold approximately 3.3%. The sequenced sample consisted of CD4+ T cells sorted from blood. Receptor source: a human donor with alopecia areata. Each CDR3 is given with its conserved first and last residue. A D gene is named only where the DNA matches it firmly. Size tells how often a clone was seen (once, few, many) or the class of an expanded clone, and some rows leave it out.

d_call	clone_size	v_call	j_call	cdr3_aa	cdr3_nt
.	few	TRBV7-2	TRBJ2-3	CASSLPLRPDTQYF	TGTGCCAGCAGCTTGCCTCTCCGCCCAGATACGCAGTATTTT
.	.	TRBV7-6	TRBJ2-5	CASSLGVSGQETQYF	TGTGCCAGCAGCTTAGGGGTTTCAGGGCAAGAGACCCAGTACTTC
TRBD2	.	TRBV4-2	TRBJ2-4	CASSQFSSGSAKNIQYF	TGTGCCAGCAGCCAATTTTCTAGCGGGAGTGCCAAAAACATTCAGTACTTC
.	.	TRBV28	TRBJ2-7	CASSLGGASYEQYF	TGTGCCAGCAGTTTGGGCGGGGCTTCCTACGAGCAGTACTTC
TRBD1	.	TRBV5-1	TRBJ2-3	CASSLEGTGDTDTQYF	TGCGCCAGCAGCTTGGAAGGGACAGGGGACACAGATACGCAGTATTTT
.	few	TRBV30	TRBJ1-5	CAWSSDRNQPQHF	TGTGCCTGGAGCAGCGACAGAAATCAGCCCCAGCATTTT
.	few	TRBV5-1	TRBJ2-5	CASRASGSVEETQYF	TGCGCCAGCAGGGCCAGCGGGTCGGTGGAGGAGACCCAGTACTTC
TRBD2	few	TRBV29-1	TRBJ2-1	CSVETSGGRGEQFF	TGCAGCGTTGAAACCAGCGGGGGGCGGGGTGAGCAGTTCTTC
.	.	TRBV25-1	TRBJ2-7	CASLGPGRYEQYF	TGTGCCAGTCTCGGTCCAGGTCGCTACGAGCAGTACTTC
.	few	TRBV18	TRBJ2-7	CASSPAEFHRIEQYF	TGTGCCAGCTCACCAGCAGAGTTCCACAGGATCGAGCAGTACTTC
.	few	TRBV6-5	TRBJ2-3	CASSYRGLTDTQYF	TGTGCCAGCAGTTACAGGGGACTCACAGATACGCAGTATTTT
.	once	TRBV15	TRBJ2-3	CATSRARDTQYF	TGTGCCACCAGCAGAGCCCGGGATACGCAGTATTTT
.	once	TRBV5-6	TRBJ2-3	CASSPSWSTDTQYF	TGTGCCAGCAGCCCAAGTTGGAGCACAGATACGCAGTATTTT
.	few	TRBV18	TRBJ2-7	CASSPAGDSYEQYF	TGTGCCAGCTCCCCCGCCGGGGACTCCTACGAGCAGTACTTC
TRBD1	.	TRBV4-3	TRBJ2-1	CASSPRAQGAYNEQFF	TGCGCCAGCAGCCCAAGGGCACAGGGGGCTTACAATGAGCAGTTCTTC
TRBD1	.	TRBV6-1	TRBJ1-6	CASSEAGTGAPPLHF	TGTGCCAGCAGTGAAGCGGGGACAGGAGCGCCACCCCTCCACTTT